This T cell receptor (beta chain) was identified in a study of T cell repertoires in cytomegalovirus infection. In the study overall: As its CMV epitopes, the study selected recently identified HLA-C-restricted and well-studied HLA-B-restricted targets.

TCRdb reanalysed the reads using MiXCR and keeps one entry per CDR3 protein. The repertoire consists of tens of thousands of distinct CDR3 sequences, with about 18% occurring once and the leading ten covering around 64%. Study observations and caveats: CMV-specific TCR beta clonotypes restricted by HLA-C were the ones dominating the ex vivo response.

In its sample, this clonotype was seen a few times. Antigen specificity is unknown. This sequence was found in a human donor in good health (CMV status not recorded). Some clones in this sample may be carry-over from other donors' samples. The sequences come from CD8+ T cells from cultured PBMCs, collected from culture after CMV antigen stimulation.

CDR3 sequence reads: CSATGPSYGYTF. The CDR3 DNA sequence: TGCAGTGCTACGGGACCGAGCTATGGCTACACCTTC. The chain recombines TRBV20-1 with TRBJ1-2; D is possibly TRBD1 (5 bases). Between the trimmed V and J ends, which lost 4 bases and 4 bases, there was a span of 10 bases. This CDR3 comprises 12 residues. Germline values: CDR1 DFQATT, CDR2 SNEGSKA (reference sequence).